This passage covers 31 T cell receptor beta chains from one sample sequenced in a study of blood T cell repertoires in COVID-19. Profiling relied on immunoSEQ multiplex PCR, and the TCRdb table lists in-frame clones only, not all of them. The table includes approximately 240,000 clones, 65% to 85% detected once. Material: peripheral blood. These receptors originate from a human donor in a cohort sampled during active COVID-19.

The chain has TRBV11-3 and TRBJ1-5, with 7 positions matching TRBD1. The CDR3 extends over 19 amino acids. The ends lost 7 bases at V and 2 bases at J; junction bases unmatched: 20. The germline CDR1 and CDR2 sequences are SGHNT and YENEEA. The CDR3 protein is CASTEITTAPRGGNQPQHF. The CDR3 nucleotides read TGTGCCAGCACCGAAATAACCACCGCCCCCAGGGGGGGCAATCAGCCCCAGCATTTT. The full variable domain, rest sourced from reference TRBV11-3 and TRBJ1-5, is EAGVVQSPRYKIIEKKQPVAFWCNPISGHNTLYWYLQNLGQGPELLIRYENEEAVDDSQLPKDRFSAERLKGVDSTLKIQPAELGDSAVYLCASTEITTAPRGGNQPQHFGDGTRLSIL.

Note on this clone: The junction departs from germline at one end; a sequencing error may be responsible. This chain uses TRBV7-7 with TRBJ1-1; 7 nucleotides align to TRBD1. This CDR3 comprises 16 residues. Germline CDR1 and CDR2: SSHAT and FNYEAQ (reference sequence). The CDR3 sequence is CASRYGQDRMNTEAFF. Here the CDR3 DNA reads TGTGCTAGCAGGTATGGGCAGGACAGGATGAACACTGAAGCTTTCTTT.

The gene calls are TRBV11-3 and TRBJ2-5, with 9 bases aligning to TRBD1. CDR1 SGHNT and CDR2 YENEEA come from the germline V gene. The trim removed 2 bases at V and 7 bases at J, leaving 5 bases unmatched. The CDR3 loop spans 14 amino acids. The CDR3 here is CASSLSLTGGTQYF. The CDR3 nucleotides read TGTGCCAGCAGCTTATCTCTGACAGGGGGGACCCAGTACTTC.

This clone was recorded once. The V call is TRBV18, the J call TRBJ2-7; TRBD1 matches 11 bases. V trimming: 0 bases; J trimming: 2 bases; junction bases outside the gene matches: 0. CDR1 is KGHSH, CDR2 LQKENI, per germline. This CDR3 has 15 residues. The CDR3 region has the DNA TGTGCCAGCTCACCACCGGGACAGGGGGCCTACGAGCAGTACTTC. This codes for CASSPPGQGAYEQYF.

This clone showed up just once. This chain joins TRBV10-2 and TRBJ2-5; perhaps TRBD2 as D (6 bases). The germline gives CDR1 WSHSY, CDR2 SAAADI. The V gene lost 5 bases and the J gene lost 3 bases, with 10 bases spanning the gap. CDR3 length equals 13 residues. The CDR3 loop is CASSFKREETQYF. CDR3 nucleotides: TGCGCCAGCAGTTTTAAGCGGGAAGAGACCCAGTACTTC.

The V call is TRBV15, the J call TRBJ1-4, with D tentatively TRBD1 (5 bases). Germline assignment: CDR1 LNHNV and CDR2 YYDKDF (reference sequence). Trimming pared 0 bases from V and 4 bases from J, leaving 12 bases between. This CDR3 comprises 16 residues. The CDR3 spells CATSRDLRGVNEKLFF. The CDR3 DNA is TGTGCCACCAGCAGAGATCTCCGGGGGGTTAATGAAAAACTGTTTTTT.

The rearrangement links TRBV3-1 (or the pseudogene TRBV3-2) to TRBJ2-3; D unresolved. CDR1 and CDR2 (germline): LGHDT, YNNKEL (reference sequence). The ends were cut back, 1 base at V and 3 bases at J, with 14 bases in the middle. The CDR3 runs 16 residues. The CDR3 loop reads CASSQGSSDGTDTQYF. The CDR3 DNA sequence: TGTGCCAGCAGCCAAGGGTCGAGCGACGGAACAGATACGCAGTATTTT.

To note about this clone: It may be a read error: a sequence one base away is much more abundant. The CDR3 nucleotides read TGTGCCAGCAGCCCGGACAGGTACGAGCAGTACTTC. It is translated as CASSPDRYEQYF. The chain combines TRBV7-9 with TRBJ2-7, with 7 bases aligning to TRBD1. Per the germline V gene, CDR1 is SEHNR and CDR2 is FQNEAQ (reference sequence). This CDR3 region has 12 residues. After removal of 5 bases from V and 4 bases from J, the junction contained 2 bases not matched to a gene.

The chain joins TRBV2 to TRBJ2-2; TRBD1 agrees at 7 bases. Germline V CDR1 and CDR2: SNHLY, FYNNEI. The CDR3 loop spans 14 amino acids. The J segment lost 5 bases and the V segment lost 7 bases, leaving 7 bases of the junction unmatched. CDR3 loop: CASNDRVGTGELFF. In DNA, the CDR3 is TGTGCCAGCAACGACAGGGTAGGGACCGGGGAGCTGTTTTTT.

The V gene is TRBV5-1, the J gene TRBJ1-6, with 11 bases fitting TRBD1. The germline V gene has CDR1 SGHRS and CDR2 YFSETQ. V lost 4 bases and J lost 14; bases outside the gene matches: 8. This CDR3 comprises 14 residues. The CDR3, as DNA: TGCGCCAGCAGCCGAGGACAGGGGGCCGAGACCCTCCACTTT. Its protein is CASSRGQGAETLHF.

V and J are TRBV19 and TRBJ2-7; D unclear. CDR1 is LNHDA, CDR2 SQIVND, per germline (reference sequence). This CDR3 region has 12 residues. V lost 9 bases, J lost 2 bases, and 11 bases lay in between. This CDR3 is CARSTLTYEQYF. For the CDR3, the DNA is TGTGCCAGATCGACTCTTACCTACGAGCAGTACTTC.

The DNA of the CDR3 is TGTGCCTGGAGACCAAGTCTATCAGGGTATCCTTCACCCCTCCACTTT. As protein: CAWRPSLSGYPSPLHF. The chain carries TRBV30 and TRBJ1-6, with D maybe TRBD1 (5 bases). Between the trimmed V and J ends, which lost 3 bases and 9 bases, there was a span of 21 bases. Germline V gene lookup returns CDR1 GTSNPN and CDR2 SVGIG (reference sequence). The CDR3 has 16 amino acids.

The rearrangement joins TRBV10-2 to TRBJ1-4; D not certain. Germline V gives CDR1 WSHSY, CDR2 SAAADI. This CDR3 is built from 14 residues. V was pared by 4 bases and J by 7 bases, with 13 bases between. CDR3 loop: CASSAGPAGEKLFF. The CDR3 DNA sequence: TGCGCCAGCAGTGCTGGCCCGGCGGGTGAAAAACTGTTTTTT.

The chain combines TRBV6-2 or TRBV6-3 with TRBJ1-1; D gene unclear. This CDR3 has 12 amino acids. V was clipped by 4 bases and J by 1 base, with 4 bases between them. The germline gives CDR1 MNHEY, CDR2 SVGEGT. The DNA of the CDR3 is TGTGCCAGCAGTTCCGGGAACACTGAAGCTTTCTTT. Translated, it gives CASSSGNTEAFF.

This clone appeared many times. The chain recombines TRBV5-1 with TRBJ1-5, with 10 nucleotides matching TRBD1. Per germline, CDR1 SGHRS and CDR2 YFSETQ. J was trimmed by 5 bases and V by 4 bases; bases with no gene match: 6. The CDR3 totals 15 residues. The CDR3 nucleotides are TGCGCCAGCAGCGGCGGGACAGGGGTAGATCAGCCCCAGCATTTT. As protein: CASSGGTGVDQPQHF.

The chain carries TRBV30 and TRBJ1-1; a weak D match, TRBD1 (6 bases). Germline CDR1 reads GTSNPN; CDR2 reads SVGIG (reference sequence). Trimming took 5 bases from V and 0 from J, leaving 10 bases between them. This CDR3 contains 13 residues. DNA for the CDR3: TGTGCCTGGGACAGGTTCATGAACACTGAAGCTTTCTTT. It encodes CAWDRFMNTEAFF.

The J gene is TRBJ2-7, the V gene TRBV18; perhaps TRBD1 as D (5 bases). The V end lost 1 base, the J end lost 3 bases, and 10 bases lay between the germline ends. In germline, CDR1 is KGHSH, CDR2 LQKENI. The CDR3 loop spans 14 amino acids. CDR3 loop: CASSPQQDNYEQYF. DNA of the CDR3: TGTGCCAGCTCACCACAACAGGACAACTACGAGCAGTACTTC.

This clone was seen ten or more times. Additional DNA sequences in this sample encode the identical CDR3. The V and J genes are TRBV7-8 and TRBJ2-1; 10 bases match TRBD2. The germline CDR1 and CDR2 sequences are SGHVS and FQNEAQ. The length of the CDR3 is 15 residues. With V trimmed by 5 bases and J by 6 bases, 7 bases remained unmatched. In DNA form, the CDR3 reads TGTGCCAGCAGCAGAGCGGGGGGGCCAGGCAATGAGCAGTTCTTC. Amino acid sequence: CASSRAGGPGNEQFF.

V and J are TRBV10-3 and TRBJ1-3; 12 nucleotides align to TRBD1. The CDR3 totals 14 residues. CDR1 is ENHRY and CDR2 is SYGVKD in the germline V gene. The junction had 6 bases not matched to a gene; V was cut back by 7 bases and J by 8 bases. The CDR3: CAITKGQGADTIYF. The CDR3 DNA reads TGTGCCATCACAAAGGGACAGGGGGCGGACACCATATATTTT.

This clone was observed a single time. The V and J genes are TRBV5-1 and TRBJ2-3; TRBD2 aligns across 9 bases. This CDR3 is built from 13 residues. CDR1 is SGHRS and CDR2 is YFSETQ in the germline V gene. V shed 7 bases, J shed 4 bases, and the junction held 4 bases outside the gene matches. DNA for the CDR3: TGCGCCAGCTCGACTAGCGGTCCAGATACGCAGTATTTT. Residues: CASSTSGPDTQYF.

J is TRBJ2-7 and V is TRBV7-9; 13 bases line up with TRBD2. Trimming removed 5 bases from V and 6 bases from J; junction bases left unmatched: 10. In germline, CDR1 is SEHNR, CDR2 FQNEAQ (reference sequence). CDR3 length equals 16 residues. The CDR3: CASSPRTSGGPGEQYF. The CDR3 DNA sequence: TGTGCCAGCAGCCCCCGGACTAGCGGGGGACCGGGCGAGCAGTACTTC.

This rearrangement joins TRBV15 to TRBJ2-7; maybe TRBD2 (7 bases). CDR3 length: 12 amino acids. Germline CDR1 and CDR2: LNHNV and YYDKDF (reference sequence). Trimming left V 8 bases short and J 5 bases short, with 13 bases between. The CDR3 sequence is CATGGARNEQYF. CDR3 in DNA: TGTGCCACCGGGGGGGCGCGAAACGAGCAGTACTTC. Drawing the rest from reference TRBV15 and TRBJ2-7, the complete variable domain is DAMVIQNPRYQVTQFGKPVTLSCSQTLNHNVMYWYQQKSSQAPKLLFHYYDKDFNNEADTPDNFQSRRPNTSFCFLDIRSPGLGDTAMYLCATGGARNEQYFGPGTRLTVT.

V usage is TRBV5-1 and J usage is TRBJ1-1; a weak D match, TRBD1 (5 bases). There are 14 residues in the CDR3. From germline, CDR1 is SGHRS and CDR2 YFSETQ. Trimming removed 0 bases from V and 3 bases from J, with 9 bases in between. CDR3 coding DNA: TGCGCCAGCAGCTTGGGTTGGGGGGACACTGAAGCTTTCTTT. Translation: CASSLGWGDTEAFF.

The chain combines TRBV5-1 with TRBJ2-5; D ambiguous. The CDR3 loop spans 15 amino acids. V was cut by 7 bases and J by 0 bases, with 16 bases left in between. The germline V gene encodes CDR1 SGHRS and CDR2 YFSETQ. The CDR3 region is CASSTNVDNQETQYF. The CDR3 DNA reads as TGCGCCAGCTCTACGAACGTCGATAACCAAGAGACCCAGTACTTC.

The rearrangement links TRBV10-1 to TRBJ2-3; tentatively, D is TRBD2 (6 bases). The CDR3 has 16 amino acids. CDR1 and CDR2 from the germline V gene are WNHNN and SYGVQD (reference sequence). V shed 2 bases and J shed 0 bases, with 12 bases lying between them. CDR3 protein: CASSENSGESTDTQYF. The DNA for the CDR3 is TGCGCCAGCAGTGAGAACTCGGGAGAGAGCACAGATACGCAGTATTTT.

This chain links TRBV10-3 with TRBJ1-5; D call uncertain. The germline V and J ends were trimmed by 2 bases and 9 bases, with 11 bases remaining between them. This CDR3 region has 13 residues. CDR1 is ENHRY and CDR2 is SYGVKD in the germline V gene. In nucleotides, the CDR3 is TGTGCCATCAGTGAGCCTGGCCTTCGGCCCCAGCATTTT. Translation: CAISEPGLRPQHF.

V is TRBV25-1 and J is TRBJ1-2; 8 bases are shared with TRBD1. Germline trimming cut 6 bases from V and 4 bases from J; bases unmatched to any gene: 10. The length of the CDR3 is 15 residues. Germline V gene lookup returns CDR1 MGHDK and CDR2 SYGVNS. The CDR3 protein is CASRETGDFGYGYTF. For the CDR3, the DNA is TGTGCCAGCAGGGAGACAGGGGATTTTGGCTATGGCTACACCTTC.

V and J are TRBV5-8 and TRBJ2-2, with TRBD1 identical over 7 bases. Trimming removed 4 bases from V and 5 bases from J; junction bases left unmatched: 14. The CDR3 consists of 17 residues. CDR1 is SGHTS and CDR2 is YDEGEE in the germline V gene. The CDR3 loop is CASSAPGTAELTGELFF. DNA for the CDR3: TGTGCCAGCAGCGCCCCGGGGACAGCCGAACTTACCGGGGAGCTGTTTTTT.

The V and J genes are TRBV10-2 and TRBJ1-5; tentatively, D is TRBD1 (5 bases). Trimming removed 7 bases from V and 0 bases from J, with 22 bases in between. Per the germline V gene, CDR1 is WSHSY and CDR2 is SAAADI. The CDR3 consists of 18 residues. DNA of the CDR3: TGCGCCAGCACTAGGGTACCGATTGGGGGGAATAGCAATCAGCCCCAGCATTTT. It translates to CASTRVPIGGNSNQPQHF.

The count of this clone is one. V is TRBV10-3 and J is TRBJ1-1; 7 positions agree with TRBD1. Germline V lookup: CDR1 ENHRY, CDR2 SYGVKD. This CDR3 comprises 12 residues. The junction had 4 bases not matched to a gene; V was cut back by 10 bases and J by 2 bases. The CDR3 DNA is TGTGCCACCTCAGGGGGAAACACTGAAGCTTTCTTT. Translating gives CATSGGNTEAFF.

This chain joins TRBV5-6 and TRBJ2-6; tentative D call: TRBD1 (6 bases). The V end was cut by 2 bases, the J end by 4 bases, with 13 bases between. Germline CDR1 is SGHDT and CDR2 is YYEEEE. The CDR3 runs to 16 residues. CDR3 region: CASSLDWGLGANVLTF. Here the CDR3 DNA reads TGTGCCAGCAGCTTAGATTGGGGGCTGGGGGCCAACGTCCTGACTTTC.